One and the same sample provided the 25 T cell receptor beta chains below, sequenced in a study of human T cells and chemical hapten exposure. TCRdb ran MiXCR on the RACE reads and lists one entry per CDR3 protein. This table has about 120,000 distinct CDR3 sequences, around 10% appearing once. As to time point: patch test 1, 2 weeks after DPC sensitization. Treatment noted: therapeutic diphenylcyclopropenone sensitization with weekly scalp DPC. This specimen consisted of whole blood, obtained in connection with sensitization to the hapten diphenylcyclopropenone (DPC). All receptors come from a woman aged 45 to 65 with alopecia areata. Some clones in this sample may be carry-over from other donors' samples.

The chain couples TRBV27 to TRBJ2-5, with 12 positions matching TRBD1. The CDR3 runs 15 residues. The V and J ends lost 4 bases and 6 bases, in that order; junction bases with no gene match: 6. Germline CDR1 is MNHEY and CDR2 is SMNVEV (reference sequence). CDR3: CASSSGTGGPKTQYF. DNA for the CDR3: TGTGCCAGCAGTTCTGGGACAGGGGGCCCGAAGACCCAGTACTTC.

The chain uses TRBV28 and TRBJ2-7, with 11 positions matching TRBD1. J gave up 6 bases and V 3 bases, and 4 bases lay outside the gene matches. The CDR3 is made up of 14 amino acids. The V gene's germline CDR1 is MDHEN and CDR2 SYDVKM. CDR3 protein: CASSFIGTGGEQYF. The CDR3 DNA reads TGTGCCAGCAGTTTCATCGGGACAGGGGGCGAGCAGTACTTC.

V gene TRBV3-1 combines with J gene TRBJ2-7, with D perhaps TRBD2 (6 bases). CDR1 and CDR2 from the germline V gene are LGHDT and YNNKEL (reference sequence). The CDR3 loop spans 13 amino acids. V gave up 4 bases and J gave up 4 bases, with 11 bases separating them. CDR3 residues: CASSPGVFYEQYF. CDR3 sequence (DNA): TGTGCCAGCAGCCCGGGGGTCTTTTACGAGCAGTACTTC.

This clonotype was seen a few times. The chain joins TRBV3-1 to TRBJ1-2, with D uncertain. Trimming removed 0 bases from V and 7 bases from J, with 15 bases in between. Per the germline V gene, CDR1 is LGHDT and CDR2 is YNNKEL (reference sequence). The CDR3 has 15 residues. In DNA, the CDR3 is TGTGCCAGCAGCCAAGAAGGAGGCGGCTATTTTGGCTACACCTTC. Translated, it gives CASSQEGGGYFGYTF.

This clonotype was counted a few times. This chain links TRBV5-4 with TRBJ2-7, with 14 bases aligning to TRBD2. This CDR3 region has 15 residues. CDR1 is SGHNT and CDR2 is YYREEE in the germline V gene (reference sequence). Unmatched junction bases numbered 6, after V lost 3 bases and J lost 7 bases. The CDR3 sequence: CASSSGLAGEGEQYF. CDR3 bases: TGTGCCAGCAGCTCGGGACTAGCGGGAGAGGGGGAGCAGTACTTC. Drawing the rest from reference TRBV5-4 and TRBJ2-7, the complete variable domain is ETGVTQSPTHLIKTRGQQVTLRCSSQSGHNTVSWYQQALGQGPQFIFQYYREEENGRGNFPPRFSGLQFPNYSSELNVNALELDDSALYLCASSSGLAGEGEQYFGPGTRLTVT.

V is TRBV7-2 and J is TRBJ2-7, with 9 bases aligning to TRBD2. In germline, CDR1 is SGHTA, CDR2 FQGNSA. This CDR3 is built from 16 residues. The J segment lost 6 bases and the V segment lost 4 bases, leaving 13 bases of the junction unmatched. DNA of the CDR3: TGTGCCAGCAGCTCCCTCTACATAGCGGGAGAGCCCGAGCAGTACTTC. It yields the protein CASSSLYIAGEPEQYF.

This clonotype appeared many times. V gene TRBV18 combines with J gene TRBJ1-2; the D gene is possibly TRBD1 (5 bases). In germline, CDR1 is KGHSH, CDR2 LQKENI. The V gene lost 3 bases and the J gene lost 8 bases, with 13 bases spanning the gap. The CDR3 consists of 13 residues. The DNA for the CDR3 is TGTGCCAGCTCACCGGAACACAGGAGGGGCTACACCTTC. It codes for CASSPEHRRGYTF.

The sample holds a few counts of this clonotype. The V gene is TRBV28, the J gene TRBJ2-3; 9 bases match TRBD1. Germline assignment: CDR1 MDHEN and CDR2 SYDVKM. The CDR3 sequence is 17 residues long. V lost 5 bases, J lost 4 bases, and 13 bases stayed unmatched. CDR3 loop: CASSQESGQGGADTQYF. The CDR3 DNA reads TGTGCCAGCAGTCAAGAATCGGGACAGGGAGGTGCAGATACGCAGTATTTT. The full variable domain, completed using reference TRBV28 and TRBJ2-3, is DVKVTQSSRYLVKRTGEKVFLECVQDMDHENMFWYRQDPGLGLRLIYFSYDVKMKEKGDIPEGYSVSREKKERFSLILESASTNQTSMYLCASSQESGQGGADTQYFGPGTRLTVL.

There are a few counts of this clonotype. CDR3 residues: CASSFVSDSYEQYF. As DNA, the CDR3 is TGTGCCAGCAGCTTCGTTTCGGACAGCTACGAGCAGTACTTC. The chain links TRBV7-2 to TRBJ2-7; D is perhaps TRBD1 (6 bases). The CDR3 is 14 amino acids. V gave up 3 bases and J gave up 3 bases, with 12 bases separating them. Germline V gene lookup returns CDR1 SGHTA and CDR2 FQGNSA.

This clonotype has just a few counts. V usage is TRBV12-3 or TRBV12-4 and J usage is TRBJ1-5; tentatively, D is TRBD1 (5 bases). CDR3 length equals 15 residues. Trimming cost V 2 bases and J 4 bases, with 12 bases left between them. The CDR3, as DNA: TGTGCCAGCAGTTTACAGGGTATAGCAAATCAGCCCCAGCATTTT. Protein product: CASSLQGIANQPQHF.

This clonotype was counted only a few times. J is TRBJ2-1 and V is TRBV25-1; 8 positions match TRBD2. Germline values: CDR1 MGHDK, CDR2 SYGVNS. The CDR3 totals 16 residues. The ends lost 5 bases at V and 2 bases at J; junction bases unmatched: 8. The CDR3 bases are TGTGCCAGCAGTTATAGCGGGATCAGCCCCTACAATGAGCAGTTCTTC. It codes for CASSYSGISPYNEQFF.

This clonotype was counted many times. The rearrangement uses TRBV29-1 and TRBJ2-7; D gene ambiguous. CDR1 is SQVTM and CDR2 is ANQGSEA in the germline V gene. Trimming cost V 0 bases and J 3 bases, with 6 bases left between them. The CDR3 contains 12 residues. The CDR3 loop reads CSVEDPRYEQYF. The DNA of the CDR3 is TGCAGCGTTGAAGATCCGCGCTACGAGCAGTACTTC.

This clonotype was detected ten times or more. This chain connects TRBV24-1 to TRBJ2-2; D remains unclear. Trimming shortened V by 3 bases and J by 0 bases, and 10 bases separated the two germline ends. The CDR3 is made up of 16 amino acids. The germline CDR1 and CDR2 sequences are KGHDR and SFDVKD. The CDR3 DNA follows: TGTGCCACCAGTGATCCCGGGCTCGCGAACACCGGGGAGCTGTTTTTT. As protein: CATSDPGLANTGELFF.

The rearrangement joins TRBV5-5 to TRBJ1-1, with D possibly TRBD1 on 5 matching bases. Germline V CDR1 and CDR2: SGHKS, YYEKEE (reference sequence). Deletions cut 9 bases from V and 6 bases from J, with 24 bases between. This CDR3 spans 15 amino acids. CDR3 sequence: CATKLGTRSWAEAFF. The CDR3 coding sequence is TGTGCCACCAAACTAGGGACGCGCTCGTGGGCTGAAGCTTTCTTT.

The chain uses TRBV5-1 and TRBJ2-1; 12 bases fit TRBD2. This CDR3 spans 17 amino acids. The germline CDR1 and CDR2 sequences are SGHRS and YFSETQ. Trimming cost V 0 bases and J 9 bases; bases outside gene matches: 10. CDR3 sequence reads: CASSLGLAGGPPIEQFF. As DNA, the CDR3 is TGCGCCAGCAGCTTGGGGCTAGCGGGAGGGCCCCCCATTGAGCAGTTCTTC. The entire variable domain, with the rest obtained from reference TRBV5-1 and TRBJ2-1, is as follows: KAGVTQTPRYLIKTRGQQVTLSCSPISGHRSVSWYQQTPGQGLQFLFEYFSETQRNKGNFPGRFSGRQFSNSRSEMNVSTLELGDSALYLCASSLGLAGGPPIEQFFGPGTRLTVL.

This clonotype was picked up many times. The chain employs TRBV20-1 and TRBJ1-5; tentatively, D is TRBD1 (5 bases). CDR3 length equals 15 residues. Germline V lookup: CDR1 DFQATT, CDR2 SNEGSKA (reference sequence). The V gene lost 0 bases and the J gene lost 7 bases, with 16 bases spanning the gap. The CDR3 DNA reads TGCAGTGCTAGAGATCACGGGCAGGGACGACAGCCCCAGCATTTT. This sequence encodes CSARDHGQGRQPQHF.

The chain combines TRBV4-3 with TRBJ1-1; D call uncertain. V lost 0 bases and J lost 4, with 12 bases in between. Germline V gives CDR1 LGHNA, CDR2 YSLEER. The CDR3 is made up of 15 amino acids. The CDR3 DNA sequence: TGCGCCAGCAGCCAAGATATTGGCGGTGCCACTGAAGCTTTCTTT. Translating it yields CASSQDIGGATEAFF.

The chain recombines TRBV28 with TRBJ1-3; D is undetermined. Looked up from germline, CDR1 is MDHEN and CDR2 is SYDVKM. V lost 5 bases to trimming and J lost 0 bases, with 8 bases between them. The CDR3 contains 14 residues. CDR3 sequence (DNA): TGTGCCAGCAGTCCGCCCGGCTCTGGAAACACCATATATTTT. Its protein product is CASSPPGSGNTIYF.

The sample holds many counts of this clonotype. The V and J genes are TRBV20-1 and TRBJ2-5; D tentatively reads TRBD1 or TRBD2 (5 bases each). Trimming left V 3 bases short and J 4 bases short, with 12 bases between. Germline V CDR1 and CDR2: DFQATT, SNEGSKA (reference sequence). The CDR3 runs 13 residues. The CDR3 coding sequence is TGCAGTGCTAGTTTGCATGGGGGAGAGACCCAGTACTTC. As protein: CSASLHGGETQYF.

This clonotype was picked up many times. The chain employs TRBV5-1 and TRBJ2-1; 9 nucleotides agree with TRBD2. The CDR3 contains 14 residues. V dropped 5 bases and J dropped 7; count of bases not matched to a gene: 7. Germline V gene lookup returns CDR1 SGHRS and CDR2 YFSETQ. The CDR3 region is CASSSGSYGNEQFF. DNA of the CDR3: TGCGCCAGCAGTAGCGGGAGTTACGGTAATGAGCAGTTCTTC.

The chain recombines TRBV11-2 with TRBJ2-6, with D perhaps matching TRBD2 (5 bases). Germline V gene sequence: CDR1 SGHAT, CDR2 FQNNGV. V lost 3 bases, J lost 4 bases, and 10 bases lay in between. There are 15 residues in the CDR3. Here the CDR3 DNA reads TGTGCCAGCAGCTTTTTGGGAGCCGGGGCCAACGTCCTGACTTTC. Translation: CASSFLGAGANVLTF.

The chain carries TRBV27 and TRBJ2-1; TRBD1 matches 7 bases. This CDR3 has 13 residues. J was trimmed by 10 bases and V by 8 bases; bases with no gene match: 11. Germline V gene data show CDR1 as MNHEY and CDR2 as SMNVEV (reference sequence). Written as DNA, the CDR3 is TGTGCCAGCGACAGGACAGGTACGGGGGAGCAGTTCTTC. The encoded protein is CASDRTGTGEQFF.

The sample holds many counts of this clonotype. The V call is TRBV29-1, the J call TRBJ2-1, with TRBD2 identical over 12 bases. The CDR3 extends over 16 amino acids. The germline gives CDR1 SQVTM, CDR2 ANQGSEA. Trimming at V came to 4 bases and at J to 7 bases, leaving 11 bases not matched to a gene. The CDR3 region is CSVGNRLAGAWNEQFF. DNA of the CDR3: TGCAGCGTTGGAAATCGACTAGCGGGAGCGTGGAATGAGCAGTTCTTC.

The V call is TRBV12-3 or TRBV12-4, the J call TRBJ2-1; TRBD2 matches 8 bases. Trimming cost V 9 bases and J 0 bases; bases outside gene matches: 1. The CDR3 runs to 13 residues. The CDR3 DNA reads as TGTGCCAGTAGCGGGGCCTCCTACAATGAGCAGTTCTTC. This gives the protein CASSGASYNEQFF.

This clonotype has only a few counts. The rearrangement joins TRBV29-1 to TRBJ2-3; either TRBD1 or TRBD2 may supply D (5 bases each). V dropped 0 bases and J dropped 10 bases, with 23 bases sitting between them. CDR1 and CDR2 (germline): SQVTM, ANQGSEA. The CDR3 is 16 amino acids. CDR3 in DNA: TGCAGCGTTGAAGATCCGTCGGGTCTTGCCGGGGCGGCGCAGTATTTT. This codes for CSVEDPSGLAGAAQYF.